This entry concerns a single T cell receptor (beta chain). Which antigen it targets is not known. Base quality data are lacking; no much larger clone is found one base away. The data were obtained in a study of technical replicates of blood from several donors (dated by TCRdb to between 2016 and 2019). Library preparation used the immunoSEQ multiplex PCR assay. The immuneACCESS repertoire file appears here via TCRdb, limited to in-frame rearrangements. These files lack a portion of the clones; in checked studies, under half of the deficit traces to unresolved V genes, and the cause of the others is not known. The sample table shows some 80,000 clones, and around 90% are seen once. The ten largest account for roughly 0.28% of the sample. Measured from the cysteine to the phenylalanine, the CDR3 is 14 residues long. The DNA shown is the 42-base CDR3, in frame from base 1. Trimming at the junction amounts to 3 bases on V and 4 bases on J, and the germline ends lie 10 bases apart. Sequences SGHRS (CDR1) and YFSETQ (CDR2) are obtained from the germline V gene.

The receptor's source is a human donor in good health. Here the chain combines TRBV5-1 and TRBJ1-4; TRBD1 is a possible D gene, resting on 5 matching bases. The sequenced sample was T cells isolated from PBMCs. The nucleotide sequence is TGCGCCAGCAGCTCGGGACTCGATAATGAAAAACTGTTTTTT. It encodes CASSSGLDNEKLFF. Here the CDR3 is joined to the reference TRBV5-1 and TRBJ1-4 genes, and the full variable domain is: KAGVTQTPRYLIKTRGQQVTLSCSPISGHRSVSWYQQTPGQGLQFLFEYFSETQRNKGNFPGRFSGRQFSNSRSEMNVSTLELGDSALYLCASSSGLDNEKLFFGSGTQLSVL.